The 21 T cell receptor beta chains below come from one sample, sequenced in a study of T cells after yellow fever vaccination. TCRdb fed the 5' RACE reads into MiXCR, producing one record per CDR3 protein. The table has some 400,000 distinct CDR3 sequences, around 19% seen once. Sequenced material: PBMCs, taken before the yellow fever booster vaccination. Receptors were obtained from a man aged 18-30 years who received the YFV17D yellow fever vaccine.

The J gene is TRBJ1-1, the V gene TRBV9; maybe TRBD1 (5 bases). Trimming removed 0 bases at V and 0 bases at J, with 12 bases between. CDR1 and CDR2 from the germline V gene are SGDLS and YYNGEE. This CDR3 has 16 amino acids. This chain's CDR3 is CASSVAPGLMNTEAFF. The CDR3 DNA follows: TGTGCCAGCAGCGTAGCCCCAGGGCTTATGAACACTGAAGCTTTCTTT. Filled out from reference TRBV9 and TRBJ1-1, the complete variable domain reads DSGVTQTPKHLITATGQRVTLRCSPRSGDLSVYWYQQSLDQGLQFLIQYYNGEERAKGNILERFSAQQFPDLHSELNLSSLELGDSALYFCASSVAPGLMNTEAFFGQGTRLTVV.

This clonotype has only a few counts. Written as DNA, the CDR3 is TGTGCCAGCAGTAGACAGGGGGCAAACACTGAAGCTTTCTTT. Protein sequence: CASSRQGANTEAFF. The rearrangement links TRBV6-5 to TRBJ1-1, with 10 positions matching TRBD1. With 5 bases clipped from V and 2 bases from J, the junction kept 2 bases outside the gene matches. The CDR3 length is 14 residues. Germline V gene sequence: CDR1 MNHEY, CDR2 SVGAGI.

V is TRBV2 and J is TRBJ2-7; D is ambiguous. Trimming cost V 2 bases and J 4 bases, with 12 bases left between them. The CDR3 contains 14 residues. The germline CDR1 and CDR2 sequences are SNHLY and FYNNEI. The CDR3 sequence: CASSESERTYEQYV. DNA of the CDR3: TGTGCCAGCAGTGAATCGGAGCGAACTTACGAGCAGTACGTC.

V usage is TRBV7-3 and J usage is TRBJ1-2, with a possible D match to TRBD1 (5 bases). This CDR3 has 15 amino acids. Germline-derived CDR1 and CDR2 are SGHTA and FQGTGA. The V and J ends lost 2 bases and 6 bases respectively, with 16 bases between them. The CDR3 sequence: CASSLSGREIDGYTF. CDR3 DNA: TGTGCCAGCAGCTTATCGGGCAGGGAAATCGATGGCTACACCTTC.

This clonotype turned up a few times. This chain joins TRBV10-3 and TRBJ2-3; 8 bases agree with TRBD2. This CDR3 has 20 amino acids. Per germline, CDR1 ENHRY and CDR2 SYGVKD. J gave up 2 bases and V 0 bases, and 16 bases lay outside the gene matches. The CDR3 bases are TGTGCCATCAGTGAGTCGATTTCGGGGGGGGCGAGGACCTACACAGATACGCAGTATTTT. This gives the protein CAISESISGGARTYTDTQYF.

The rearrangement uses TRBV5-6 and TRBJ1-2, with D perhaps matching TRBD1 (5 bases). Germline V gives CDR1 SGHDT, CDR2 YYEEEE. The V end was cut by 2 bases, the J end by 6 bases, with 14 bases between. The CDR3 contains 14 residues. In DNA, the CDR3 is TGTGCCAGCAGCTTAGATCCAGGGCGGCATGGCTACACCTTC. Translating it yields CASSLDPGRHGYTF.

The V and J genes are TRBV7-3 and TRBJ2-2; 10 positions agree with TRBD1. Germline CDR1 reads SGHTA; CDR2 reads FQGTGA. This CDR3 is 14 amino acids long. The ends lost 4 bases at V and 8 bases at J; junction bases unmatched: 4. The chain's CDR3 is CASSSGTGDGELFF. The CDR3 DNA sequence: TGTGCCAGCAGCTCCGGGACAGGGGATGGGGAGCTGTTTTTT.

This clonotype was recorded a few times. This chain joins TRBV6-5 and TRBJ1-1, with a weak D call TRBD1 (5 bases). V lost 0 bases, J lost 0 bases, and 8 bases lay in between. The CDR3 sequence is 15 residues long. Germline-derived CDR1 and CDR2 are MNHEY and SVGAGI. DNA of the CDR3: TGTGCCAGCAGTTACTCCCGGGGGATGAACACTGAAGCTTTCTTT. This sequence encodes CASSYSRGMNTEAFF.

The rearrangement joins TRBV12-3 or TRBV12-4 to TRBJ2-7; 9 positions agree with TRBD1. CDR3 length: 13 amino acids. V dropped 8 bases and J dropped 4; count of bases not matched to a gene: 6. CDR3 amino acids: CASQSGQGYEQYF. As DNA, the CDR3 is TGTGCCAGCCAATCGGGACAGGGATACGAGCAGTACTTC.

This clonotype was found a few times. The V and J genes are TRBV12-3 or TRBV12-4 and TRBJ2-3; possible D gene TRBD2, 5 bases. The V and J ends lost 1 base and 3 bases respectively, with 8 bases between them. CDR3 length: 14 residues. The CDR3 loop reads CASSLDGMTDTQYF. DNA of the CDR3: TGTGCCAGCAGTTTAGACGGGATGACAGATACGCAGTATTTT.

In its sample, this clonotype was seen many times. The chain has TRBV10-1 and TRBJ2-2; D is uncertain. The CDR3 extends over 15 amino acids. V was cut by 0 bases and J by 4 bases, with 9 bases left in between. CDR1 and CDR2 (germline): WNHNN, SYGVQD (reference sequence). DNA of the CDR3: TGCGCCAGCAGTGAGTCCCGATTCGGCACCGGGGAGCTGTTTTTT. Protein product: CASSESRFGTGELFF.

This chain links TRBV29-1 with TRBJ2-7; tentatively, D is TRBD2 (5 bases). Germline V gene lookup returns CDR1 SQVTM and CDR2 ANQGSEA. Deletions cut 4 bases from V and 0 bases from J, with 10 bases between. The CDR3 sequence is 13 residues long. CDR3 bases: TGCAGCGTTGCGGGGTTTAGCTCCTACGAGCAGTACTTC. This translates into CSVAGFSSYEQYF.

This clonotype was counted between two and nine times. This chain joins TRBV4-1 and TRBJ2-2, with unresolved D. The CDR3 loop spans 15 amino acids. V was shortened by 1 base and J by 7 bases, with 13 bases between the two germline ends. Germline V gives CDR1 MGHRA, CDR2 YSYEKL. The chain's CDR3 is CASSQGRPADGELFF. The CDR3 nucleotides are TGCGCCAGCAGCCAAGGACGGCCCGCGGACGGGGAGCTGTTTTTT.

V and J are TRBV4-3 and TRBJ2-3, with 9 positions matching TRBD2. This CDR3 spans 16 amino acids. J lost 4 bases, V lost 6 bases, and 11 bases had no gene match. The germline V gene has CDR1 LGHNA and CDR2 YSLEER. The CDR3 region has the DNA TGCGCCAGCAGTCCGGCGGGTAGCGGGGGTCCAGATACGCAGTATTTT. Its protein is CASSPAGSGGPDTQYF.

The V gene is TRBV7-9, the J gene TRBJ2-1, with 7 bases that match TRBD1. With V trimmed by 4 bases and J by 15 bases, 18 bases remained unmatched. CDR3 length: 15 residues. Germline CDR1 and CDR2: SEHNR and FQNEAQ (reference sequence). Here the CDR3 reads CASSSEGAGWIDPFF. DNA for the CDR3: TGTGCCAGCAGCTCCGAGGGGGCAGGTTGGATCGATCCGTTCTTC.

This chain uses TRBV20-1 with TRBJ1-1; 8 bases line up with TRBD1. V lost 2 bases and J lost 3; bases outside the gene matches: 8. The germline CDR1 and CDR2 sequences are DFQATT and SNEGSKA (reference sequence). This CDR3 region has 15 residues. The CDR3 bases are TGCAGTGCTAGAAGACAGGGGCGGGTGTACACTGAAGCTTTCTTT. Its protein is CSARRQGRVYTEAFF.

The rearrangement uses TRBV5-1 and TRBJ2-7, with D maybe TRBD2 (6 bases). This CDR3 is 14 amino acids long. Germline V CDR1 and CDR2: SGHRS, YFSETQ. V was shortened by 2 bases and J by 3 bases, with 12 bases between the two germline ends. Here the CDR3 reads CASSFSRENYEQYF. The DNA for the CDR3 is TGCGCCAGCAGCTTCAGCCGGGAGAACTACGAGCAGTACTTC.

The table lists this clonotype with a few counts. V is TRBV4-3 and J is TRBJ1-2; 8 bases align to TRBD1. The length of the CDR3 is 14 residues. V gave up 5 bases and J gave up 5 bases; unmatched junction bases: 7. Per germline, CDR1 LGHNA and CDR2 YSLEER. The DNA of the CDR3 is TGCGCCAGCAGCTACGAGACAGGGGAATATGGCTACACCTTC. Encoded protein: CASSYETGEYGYTF.

This clonotype was picked up a small number of times. J is TRBJ2-5 and V is TRBV7-9; a weak D match, TRBD1 (6 bases). The germline gives CDR1 SEHNR, CDR2 FQNEAQ (reference sequence). Trimming pared 5 bases from V and 1 base from J, leaving 14 bases between. The CDR3 has 15 residues. The CDR3 coding sequence is TGTGCCAGCAGCGTTAAACAGGGTGTCCAAGAGACCCAGTACTTC. Protein product: CASSVKQGVQETQYF.

A few counts support this clonotype. V is TRBV5-1 and J is TRBJ2-2, with unresolved D. The CDR3 consists of 14 residues. Germline V gene lookup returns CDR1 SGHRS and CDR2 YFSETQ. V was trimmed by 0 bases and J by 6 bases, leaving 9 bases between them. CDR3 DNA: TGCGCCAGCAGCTTGGTCCCCGGATCCGGGGAGCTGTTTTTT. Translated: CASSLVPGSGELFF.

The rearrangement joins TRBV20-1 to TRBJ2-2; 9 positions agree with TRBD1. The CDR3 contains 15 residues. V trimming: 1 base; J trimming: 5 bases; junction bases outside the gene matches: 5. CDR1 and CDR2 (germline): DFQATT, SNEGSKA (reference sequence). CDR3 sequence reads: CSARGQGGVTGELFF. In DNA, the CDR3 is TGCAGTGCTAGAGGACAGGGGGGCGTTACCGGGGAGCTGTTTTTT.